These 2 T cell receptor beta chains were sequenced from one sample in a study of T cell clonality in common variable immunodeficiency. Measured with immunoSEQ multiplex PCR; TCRdb has only the in-frame clones, and not every one. In total the sample includes roughly 32,000 clones, none of them seen once. Which antigens these TCRs recognize remains unknown. Study-wide results and caveats: Reportedly, TCR beta sequences from common variable immunodeficiency showed fewer deletions and N-nucleotide insertions.

The sample taken for sequencing was peripheral blood mononuclear cells. All receptors derive from a human donor with common variable immunodeficiency.

This clone was detected ten times or more. The DNA ends 3 residues before the CDR3 does, and the rest of the CDR3 is filled in from the germline J gene. The chain carries TRBV19 and TRBJ2-3, with TRBD2 matching over 12 bases. This CDR3 region has 16 residues. The ends lost 6 bases at V and 3 bases at J; junction bases unmatched: 7. Germline CDR1 reads LNHDA; CDR2 reads SQIVND (reference sequence). CDR3 amino acids: CASRLAGGPLTDTQYF. The DNA read from the CDR3 is TGTGCCAGTAGGCTAGCGGGAGGGCCGTTGACAGATACG.

This clone was seen repeatedly, ten times or more. The read comes to an end 3 residues before the CDR3 does, leaving the germline J gene to fill in the end. This chain uses TRBV7-9 with TRBJ1-1, with D tentatively TRBD1 (6 bases). Deletions cut 8 bases from V and 5 bases from J, with 18 bases between. Looked up from germline, CDR1 is SEHNR and CDR2 is FQNEAQ (reference sequence). The CDR3 spans 14 residues. The covered CDR3 bases are TGTGCCAGCGGACAGCACAGGGATAGGACTGAA. It specifies CASGQHRDRTE. The entire CDR3 reads CASGQHRDRTEAFF. Combining the CDR3 with reference TRBV7-9 and TRBJ1-1 gives the whole variable domain DTGVSQNPRHKITKRGQNVTFRCDPISEHNRLYWYRQTLGQGPEFLTYFQNEAQLEKSRLLSDRFSAERPKGSFSTLEIQRTEQGDSAMYLCASGQHRDRTEAFFGQGTRLTVV.